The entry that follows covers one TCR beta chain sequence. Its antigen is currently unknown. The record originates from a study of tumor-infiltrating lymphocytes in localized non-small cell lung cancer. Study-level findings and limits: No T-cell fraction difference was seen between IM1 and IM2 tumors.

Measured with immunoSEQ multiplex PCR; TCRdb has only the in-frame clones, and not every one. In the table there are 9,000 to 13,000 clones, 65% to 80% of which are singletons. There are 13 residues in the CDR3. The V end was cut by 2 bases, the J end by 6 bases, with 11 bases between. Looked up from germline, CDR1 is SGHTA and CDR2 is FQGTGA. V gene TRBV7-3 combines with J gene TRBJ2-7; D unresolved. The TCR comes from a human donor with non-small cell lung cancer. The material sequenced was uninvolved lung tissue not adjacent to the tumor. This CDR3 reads CASSLLDRSEQYF. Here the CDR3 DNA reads TGTGCCAGCAGCTTACTCGATCGCTCCGAGCAGTACTTC. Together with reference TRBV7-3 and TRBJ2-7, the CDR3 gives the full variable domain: GAGVSQTPSNKVTEKGKYVELRCDPISGHTALYWYRQSLGQGPEFLIYFQGTGAADDSGLPNDRFFAVRPEGSVSTLKIQRTERGDSAVYLCASSLLDRSEQYFGPGTRLTVT.